The source of this T cell receptor (beta chain) is a study of CD8+ T cells in alopecia areata. Germline assignment: CDR1 SQVTM and CDR2 ANQGSEA. V dropped 3 bases and J dropped 8; count of bases not matched to a gene: 6. The length of the CDR3 is 12 residues. RNA extraction and reverse transcription yielded cDNA as sequencing template. Generated by immunoSEQ multiplex PCR, the TCRdb table keeps only in-frame clones and is missing some. The sample carries some 180,000 clones, just over 55% recorded once. Sequenced material: CD8+ T cells sorted from blood. V gene TRBV29-1 combines with J gene TRBJ1-2; 7 nucleotides agree with TRBD1. This clonotype originated in a human donor in good health. CDR3 loop: CSVEPGGRGYTF. As DNA, the CDR3 is TGCAGCGTTGAGCCAGGGGGACGGGGCTACACCTTC.